Below, 28 T cell receptor beta chains from the same sample are listed, as sequenced in a study of cytomegalovirus exposure and HLA in healthy donors. Researchers ran the PCR with 60 Vbeta and 13 Jbeta primers. Libraries were prepared by immunoSEQ multiplex PCR; TCRdb keeps only in-frame clonotypes and omits some of them. The data show over 95,000 clones, 60% to 80% seen once. Sequences were obtained from PBMCs. All receptors derive from a human donor in good health.

This clone turned up a few times. The V gene is TRBV5-5, the J gene TRBJ2-7; a possible D gene is TRBD1 (6 bases). The length of the CDR3 is 14 residues. The germline V and J ends were trimmed by 4 bases and 2 bases, with 13 bases remaining between them. Germline V gives CDR1 SGHKS, CDR2 YYEKEE (reference sequence). The DNA of the CDR3 is TGTGCCAGCAGCCTACAGGGCCCCCCCTACGAGCAGTACTTC. Translating gives CASSLQGPPYEQYF.

The chain combines TRBV19 with TRBJ2-5; a possible D gene is TRBD2 (5 bases). The CDR3 contains 13 residues. The germline V gene has CDR1 LNHDA and CDR2 SQIVND (reference sequence). With 5 bases removed from V and 5 bases from J, the gap between germline ends came to 12 bases. This CDR3 reads CASSPPGMETQYF. CDR3 in DNA: TGTGCCAGTAGTCCCCCCGGGATGGAGACCCAGTACTTC.

The chain employs TRBV7-2 and TRBJ1-5; weak D call: TRBD1 (5 bases). The V gene's germline CDR1 is SGHTA and CDR2 FQGNSA. V lost 6 bases and J lost 6, with 18 bases in between. CDR3 size: 15 residues. The CDR3 here is CASRSPGGAFQPQHF. DNA for the CDR3: TGTGCCAGCAGATCCCCGGGGGGAGCGTTTCAGCCCCAGCATTTT.

This clone occurred once. This sequence joins TRBV6-5 and TRBJ2-2; D not certain. This CDR3 has 12 residues. Germline CDR1 reads MNHEY; CDR2 reads SVGAGI. The germline V and J ends were trimmed by 7 bases and 5 bases, with 8 bases remaining between them. The DNA of the CDR3 is TGTGCCAGCACGTGGGCGACCGGGGAGCTGTTTTTT. Its protein is CASTWATGELFF.

This clone was seen a single time. The chain has TRBV6-5 and TRBJ1-2; 9 nucleotides match TRBD1. Germline CDR1 and CDR2: MNHEY and SVGAGI. This CDR3 has 14 amino acids. V was clipped by 8 bases and J by 5 bases; unmatched bases: 9. CDR3 protein: CASRGQGGEYGYTF. DNA of the CDR3: TGTGCCAGCCGGGGACAGGGTGGGGAGTATGGCTACACCTTC.

The V gene is TRBV7-8, the J gene TRBJ2-7; 8 positions match TRBD1. Germline trimming cut 5 bases from V and 5 bases from J; bases unmatched to any gene: 2. CDR3 length equals 12 residues. Germline V lookup: CDR1 SGHVS, CDR2 FQNEAQ. The CDR3 loop is CASSPQGDEQYF. The CDR3 DNA reads TGTGCCAGCAGCCCACAGGGGGACGAGCAGTACTTC.

The CDR3 sequence is CASRRTGVVDGYTF. In DNA, the CDR3 is TGTGCCAGCAGGCGGACAGGGGTCGTTGATGGCTACACCTTC. The chain recombines TRBV28 with TRBJ1-2; 9 bases match TRBD1. Germline V gene lookup returns CDR1 MDHEN and CDR2 SYDVKM. Unmatched junction bases numbered 8, after V lost 6 bases and J lost 6 bases. The CDR3 is 14 residues long.

This sequence joins TRBV9 and TRBJ1-2, with TRBD1 identical over 9 bases. The ends lost 0 bases at V and 4 bases at J; junction bases unmatched: 7. Looked up from germline, CDR1 is SGDLS and CDR2 is YYNGEE. The CDR3 is 16 amino acids. The CDR3 nucleotides read TGTGCCAGCAGCGTAGGAGGGACAGGGCTGGTCTATGGCTACACCTTC. It yields the protein CASSVGGTGLVYGYTF.

The V call is TRBV5-5, the J call TRBJ1-1; D is uncertain. V was cut by 2 bases and J by 0 bases, with 5 bases left in between. Germline V gene lookup returns CDR1 SGHKS and CDR2 YYEKEE (reference sequence). CDR3 length: 13 residues. The CDR3, as DNA: TGTGCCAGCAGCTTTATTTTGAACACTGAAGCTTTCTTT. It translates to CASSFILNTEAFF.

This clone was detected once. V gene TRBV27 combines with J gene TRBJ2-7; D not resolved. V was trimmed by 3 bases and J by 0 bases, leaving 6 bases between them. CDR3 length equals 13 residues. Per germline, CDR1 MNHEY and CDR2 SMNVEV (reference sequence). The CDR3, as DNA: TGTGCCAGCAGTTTTAAGCACTCCTACGAGCAGTACTTC. As protein: CASSFKHSYEQYF.

This clone was counted a few times. This rearrangement joins TRBV6-5 to TRBJ1-6; D remains unclear. V lost 6 bases, J lost 7 bases, and 10 bases lay in between. This CDR3 is built from 13 residues. CDR1 is MNHEY, CDR2 SVGAGI, per germline. The CDR3 loop is CASSPRPNSPLHF. Written as DNA, the CDR3 is TGTGCCAGCAGCCCTAGGCCCAATTCACCCCTCCACTTT.

This clone was recorded once. V usage is TRBV4-2 and J usage is TRBJ2-3; D gene unclear. The CDR3 has 14 amino acids. CDR1 is LGHNA and CDR2 is YNFKEQ in the germline V gene. V lost 0 bases to trimming and J lost 1 base, with 5 bases between them. This CDR3 is CASSQEPGTDTQYF. The CDR3 coding sequence is TGTGCCAGCAGCCAAGAACCGGGCACAGATACGCAGTATTTT.

The CDR3 spells CASSRPDSYNEQFF. The CDR3 nucleotides read TGTGCCAGCAGTCGCCCGGACAGCTACAATGAGCAGTTCTTC. V is TRBV28 and J is TRBJ2-1; tentative D call: TRBD1 (6 bases). Germline-derived CDR1 and CDR2 are MDHEN and SYDVKM. This CDR3 has 14 residues. V lost 5 bases and J 3 bases, leaving 11 bases between the germline ends.

Many counts were recorded for this clone. The chain recombines TRBV28 with TRBJ1-2, with 7 positions matching TRBD1. V lost 8 bases and J lost 7; bases outside the gene matches: 7. The CDR3 is made up of 12 amino acids. Germline assignment: CDR1 MDHEN and CDR2 SYDVKM. CDR3 bases: TGTGCCAGCTATATAGGGGGCTCTGGCTACACCTTC. It translates to CASYIGGSGYTF.

This clone was observed a handful of times. This sequence joins TRBV7-2 and TRBJ2-7, with 8 bases matching TRBD2. CDR3 length: 14 amino acids. J lost 2 bases, V lost 4 bases, and 4 bases had no gene match. Germline V gene lookup returns CDR1 SGHTA and CDR2 FQGNSA. Written as DNA, the CDR3 is TGTGCCAGCAGCTCCCTCGGGGGGGCCTACGAGCAGTACTTC. Its translation is CASSSLGGAYEQYF. The complete variable domain, with remaining parts taken from reference TRBV7-2 and TRBJ2-7, reads GAGVSQSPSNKVTEKGKDVELRCDPISGHTALYWYRQSLGQGLEFLIYFQGNSAPDKSGLPSDRFSAERTGGSVSTLTIQRTQQEDSAVYLCASSSLGGAYEQYFGPGTRLTVT.

The chain carries TRBV11-2 and TRBJ2-2, with unresolved D. The CDR3 totals 16 residues. Germline loops: CDR1 SGHAT, CDR2 FQNNGV. V shed 5 bases and J shed 9 bases, with 22 bases lying between them. This CDR3 is CASSQPPPSRLRELFF. CDR3 nucleotide sequence: TGTGCCAGCAGCCAACCGCCCCCTAGTAGACTCCGGGAGCTGTTTTTT.

This clone occurred once. The CDR3 reads CASSPLPPALPYGYTF. CDR3 DNA: TGTGCCAGCAGCCCTCTCCCTCCCGCTCTACCGTATGGCTACACCTTC. J is TRBJ1-2 and V is TRBV7-8; unclear D gene. Germline assignment: CDR1 SGHVS and CDR2 FQNEAQ. V shed 5 bases and J shed 5 bases, with 21 bases lying between them. The CDR3 totals 16 residues.

The chain is built from TRBV18 and TRBJ2-3; 14 bases align to TRBD2. The germline gives CDR1 KGHSH, CDR2 LQKENI. The V segment lost 6 bases and the J segment 1 base; nucleotides outside the gene matches: 12. This CDR3 contains 19 residues. CDR3 amino acids: CASSRSQGLAGARTDTQYF. The DNA of the CDR3 is TGTGCCAGCTCCCGGTCCCAGGGACTAGCGGGAGCTCGCACAGATACGCAGTATTTT. Filled out from reference TRBV18 and TRBJ2-3, the complete variable domain reads NAGVMQNPRHLVRRRGQEARLRCSPMKGHSHVYWYRQLPEEGLKFMVYLQKENIIDESGMPKERFSAEFPKEGPSILRIQQVVRGDSAAYFCASSRSQGLAGARTDTQYFGPGTRLTVL.

The V call is TRBV27, the J call TRBJ2-2; D is undetermined. The CDR3 is 14 residues long. V lost 6 bases and J 5 bases, leaving 13 bases between the germline ends. CDR1 and CDR2 from the germline V gene are MNHEY and SMNVEV (reference sequence). CDR3 DNA sequence: TGTGCCAGCAGGAGTGCGACGGGTACCGGGGAGCTGTTTTTT. As protein: CASRSATGTGELFF.

The chain is built from TRBV6-5 and TRBJ2-7; a weak D match, TRBD1 (6 bases). The CDR3 extends over 14 amino acids. V was clipped by 5 bases and J by 2 bases, with 13 bases between them. CDR1 MNHEY and CDR2 SVGAGI come from the germline V gene. The CDR3 bases are TGTGCCAGCAGTACAGGACAGTTAACCTACGAGCAGTACTTC. Translating it yields CASSTGQLTYEQYF.

The gene calls are TRBV2 and TRBJ2-2; D is unclear. Deletions cut 6 bases from V and 4 bases from J, with 18 bases between. The CDR3 extends over 16 amino acids. Germline CDR1 reads SNHLY; CDR2 reads FYNNEI. CDR3 bases: TGTGCCAGCAGAGTACGTAAATATCAGGTCACCGGGGAGCTGTTTTTT. It yields the protein CASRVRKYQVTGELFF.

The rearrangement joins TRBV6-5 to TRBJ1-1; D perhaps matches TRBD1 (5 bases). Germline V gene sequence: CDR1 MNHEY, CDR2 SVGAGI. The CDR3 runs to 14 residues. Trimming took off 5 bases at V and 4 bases at J, with 14 bases between the two ends. CDR3 residues: CASSKPNQGTEAFF. The CDR3, as DNA: TGTGCCAGCAGTAAACCTAACCAGGGCACTGAAGCTTTCTTT.

This chain connects TRBV30 to TRBJ2-7; 8 bases agree with TRBD1. In germline, CDR1 is GTSNPN, CDR2 SVGIG (reference sequence). This CDR3 has 14 residues. The junction had 5 bases not matched to a gene; V was cut back by 0 bases and J by 4 bases. DNA for the CDR3: TGTGCCTGGAGTGTGGCAGGGGGCGGTTACGAGCAGTACTTC. Translating gives CAWSVAGGGYEQYF.

This clone was counted between two and nine times. The V gene is TRBV5-4, the J gene TRBJ2-1; 9 bases agree with TRBD2. J was trimmed by 8 bases and V by 2 bases; bases with no gene match: 11. The CDR3 extends over 16 amino acids. Germline CDR1 SGHNT, CDR2 YYREEE (reference sequence). CDR3 bases: TGTGCCAGCAGCTTCTATCGTAGCGGGAGTTTGGATGAGCAGTTCTTC. Protein product: CASSFYRSGSLDEQFF.

V usage is TRBV7-6 and J usage is TRBJ2-7; the match to TRBD1 covers 12 bases. Germline lookup yields CDR1 SGHVS and CDR2 FNYEAQ. Trimming cost V 5 bases and J 4 bases; bases outside gene matches: 15. There are 18 residues in the CDR3. The CDR3 sequence: CASSQRPGQGAAWYEQYF. The CDR3 DNA reads as TGTGCCAGCAGCCAACGACCGGGACAGGGGGCGGCGTGGTACGAGCAGTACTTC.

The CDR3 DNA sequence: TGTGCCAGTAGTACGGGACAGATCACCGGGAGAAAGACCAAAAACATTCAGTACTTC. It specifies CASSTGQITGRKTKNIQYF. V and J are TRBV19 and TRBJ2-4; the D gene is possibly TRBD1 (7 bases). Per the germline V gene, CDR1 is LNHDA and CDR2 is SQIVND (reference sequence). The CDR3 runs 19 residues. V lost 4 bases and J lost 2, with 24 bases in between.

This clone turned up a few times. The chain uses TRBV2 and TRBJ1-2, with D possibly being TRBD1 (6 bases). The V end lost 6 bases, the J end lost 8 bases, and 16 bases lay between the germline ends. The CDR3 consists of 13 residues. Germline-derived CDR1 and CDR2 are SNHLY and FYNNEI. CDR3 loop: CASRGDKASGYTF. CDR3 nucleotides: TGTGCCAGCAGGGGGGACAAGGCTTCCGGCTACACCTTC.

The chain has TRBV5-4 and TRBJ2-2, with D possibly being TRBD2 (7 bases). The CDR3 covers 14 residues. Trimming took off 2 bases at V and 6 bases at J, with 11 bases between the two ends. Germline CDR1 SGHNT, CDR2 YYREEE (reference sequence). The CDR3, as DNA: TGTGCCAGCAGCTTCGGGGGGCAGGCCGGGGAGCTGTTTTTT. Its translation is CASSFGGQAGELFF. Complete variable domain (other parts from reference TRBV5-4 and TRBJ2-2): ETGVTQSPTHLIKTRGQQVTLRCSSQSGHNTVSWYQQALGQGPQFIFQYYREEENGRGNFPPRFSGLQFPNYSSELNVNALELDDSALYLCASSFGGQAGELFFGEGSRLTVL.